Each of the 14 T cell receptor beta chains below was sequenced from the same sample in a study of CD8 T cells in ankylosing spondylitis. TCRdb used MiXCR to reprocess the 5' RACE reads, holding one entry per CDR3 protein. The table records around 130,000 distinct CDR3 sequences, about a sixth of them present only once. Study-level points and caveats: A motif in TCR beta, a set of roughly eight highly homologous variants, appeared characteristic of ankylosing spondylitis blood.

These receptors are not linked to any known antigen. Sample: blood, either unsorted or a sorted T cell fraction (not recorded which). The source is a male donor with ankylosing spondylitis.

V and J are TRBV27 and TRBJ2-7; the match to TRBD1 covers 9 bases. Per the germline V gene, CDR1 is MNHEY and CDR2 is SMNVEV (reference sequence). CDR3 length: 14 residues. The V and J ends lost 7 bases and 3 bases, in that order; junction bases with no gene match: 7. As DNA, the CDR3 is TGTGCCAGCAATCGAGAGGGACAGGGCTACGAGCAGTACTTC. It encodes CASNREGQGYEQYF.

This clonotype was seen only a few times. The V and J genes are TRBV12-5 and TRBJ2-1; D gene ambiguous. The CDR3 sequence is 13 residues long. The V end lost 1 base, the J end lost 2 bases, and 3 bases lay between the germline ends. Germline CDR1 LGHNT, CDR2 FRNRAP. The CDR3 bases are TGTGCTAGTGGTTTGGGGGCCTACAATGAGCAGTTCTTC. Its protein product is CASGLGAYNEQFF.

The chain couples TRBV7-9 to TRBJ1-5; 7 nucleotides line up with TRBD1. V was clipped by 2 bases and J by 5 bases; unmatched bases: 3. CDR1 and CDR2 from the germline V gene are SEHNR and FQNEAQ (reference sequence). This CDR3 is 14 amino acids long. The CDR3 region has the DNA TGTGCCAGCAGCTTAAGCAGGGGGGATCAGCCCCAGCATTTT. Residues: CASSLSRGDQPQHF.

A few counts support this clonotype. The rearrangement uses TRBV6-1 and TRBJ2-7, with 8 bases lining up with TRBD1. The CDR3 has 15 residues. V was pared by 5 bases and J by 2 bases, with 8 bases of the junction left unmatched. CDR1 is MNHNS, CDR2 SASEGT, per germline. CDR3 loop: CASSSDWDRPYEQYF. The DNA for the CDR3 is TGTGCCAGCAGTAGCGATTGGGACAGGCCCTACGAGCAGTACTTC.

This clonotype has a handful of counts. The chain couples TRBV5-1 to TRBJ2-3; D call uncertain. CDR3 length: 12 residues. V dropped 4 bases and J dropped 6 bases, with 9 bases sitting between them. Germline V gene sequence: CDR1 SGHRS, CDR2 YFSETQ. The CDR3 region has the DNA TGCGCCAGCAGCCTTTACTTCGATACGCAGTATTTT. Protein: CASSLYFDTQYF.

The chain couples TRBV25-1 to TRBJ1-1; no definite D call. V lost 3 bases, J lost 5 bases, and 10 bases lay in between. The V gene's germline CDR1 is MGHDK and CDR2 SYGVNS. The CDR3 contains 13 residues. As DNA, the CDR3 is TGTGCCAGCAGTGAGACGACGGTAACTGAAGCTTTCTTT. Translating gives CASSETTVTEAFF.

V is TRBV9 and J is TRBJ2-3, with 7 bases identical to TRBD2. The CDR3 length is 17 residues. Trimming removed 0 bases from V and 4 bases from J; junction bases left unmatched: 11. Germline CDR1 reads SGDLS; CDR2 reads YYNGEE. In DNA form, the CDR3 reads TGTGCCAGCAGCGTAGGGGTAGCGGGCGGAAACCCAGATACGCAGTATTTT. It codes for CASSVGVAGGNPDTQYF. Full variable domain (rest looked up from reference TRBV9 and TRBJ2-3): DSGVTQTPKHLITATGQRVTLRCSPRSGDLSVYWYQQSLDQGLQFLIQYYNGEERAKGNILERFSAQQFPDLHSELNLSSLELGDSALYFCASSVGVAGGNPDTQYFGPGTRLTVL.

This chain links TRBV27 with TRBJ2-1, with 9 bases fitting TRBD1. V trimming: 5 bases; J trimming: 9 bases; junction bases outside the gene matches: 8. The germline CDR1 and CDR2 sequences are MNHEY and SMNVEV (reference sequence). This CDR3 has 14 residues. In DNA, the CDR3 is TGTGCCAGCAGTCGTCCCGGGACAGGGACTGAGCAGTTCTTC. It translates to CASSRPGTGTEQFF.

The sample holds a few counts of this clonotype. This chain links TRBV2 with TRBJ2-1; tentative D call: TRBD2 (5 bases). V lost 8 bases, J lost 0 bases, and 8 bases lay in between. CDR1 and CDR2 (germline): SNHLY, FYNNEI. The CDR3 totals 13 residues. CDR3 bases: TGTGCCAGCGCTCGGGACTCCTACAATGAGCAGTTCTTC. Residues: CASARDSYNEQFF.

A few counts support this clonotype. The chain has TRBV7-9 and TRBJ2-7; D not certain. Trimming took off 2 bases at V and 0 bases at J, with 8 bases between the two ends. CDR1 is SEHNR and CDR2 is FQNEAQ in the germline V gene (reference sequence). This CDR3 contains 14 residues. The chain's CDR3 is CASSLLAISYEQYF. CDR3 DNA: TGTGCCAGCAGCTTATTAGCTATCTCCTACGAGCAGTACTTC.

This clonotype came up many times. The CDR3 DNA reads as TGCGCCAGCAGCCAAGGGGCTAGCGGGCTAAACTACGAGCAGTACTTC. It specifies CASSQGASGLNYEQYF. J is TRBJ2-7 and V is TRBV4-1; TRBD2 matches at 8 bases. The CDR3 contains 16 residues. Trimming removed 1 base from V and 3 bases from J; junction bases left unmatched: 8. Germline CDR1 is MGHRA and CDR2 is YSYEKL.

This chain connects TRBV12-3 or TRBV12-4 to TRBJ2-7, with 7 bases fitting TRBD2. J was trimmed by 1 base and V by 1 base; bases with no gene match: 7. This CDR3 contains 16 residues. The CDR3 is CASSLVSSGASYEQYF. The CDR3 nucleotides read TGTGCCAGCAGTTTAGTTTCCAGCGGGGCATCCTACGAGCAGTACTTC.

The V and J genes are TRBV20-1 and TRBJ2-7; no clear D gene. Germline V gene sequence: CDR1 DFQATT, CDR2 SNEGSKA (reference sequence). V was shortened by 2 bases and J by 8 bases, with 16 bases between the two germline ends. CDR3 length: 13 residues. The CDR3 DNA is TGCAGTGCTAGAAATACGCCGGACCCCCAGCAGTACTTC. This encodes CSARNTPDPQQYF.

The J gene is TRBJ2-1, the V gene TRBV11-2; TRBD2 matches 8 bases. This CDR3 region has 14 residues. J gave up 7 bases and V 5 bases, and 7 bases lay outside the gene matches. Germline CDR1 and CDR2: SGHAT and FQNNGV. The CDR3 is CASSPRTSLNEQFF. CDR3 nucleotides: TGTGCCAGCAGCCCCCGGACTAGCCTGAATGAGCAGTTCTTC.